This TCR beta chain was observed in a study of T-cell memory formation after mild COVID-19. Notes on the study in general: The study detected some responding clones in pre-infection memory, suggesting cross-reactive memory joined.

V gave up 0 bases and J gave up 8 bases, with 8 bases separating them. The CDR3 spans 13 residues. After 5'RACE with constant-segment primers, TCR alpha and TCR beta cDNA libraries carrying sample barcodes and UMIs were obtained. TCRdb analysed the 5' RACE reads with MiXCR anew, one entry per CDR3 protein. The data hold tens of thousands of distinct CDR3 sequences, with 16% observed a single time. Worth noting for this clonotype: The antigen remains undetermined.

The chain carries TRBV12-3 or TRBV12-4 and TRBJ2-1, with D unresolved. This TCR was sampled from an adult woman who had mild COVID-19 (a few samples of this study predate the infection). Cell type and time point are not known. Sequences were obtained from PBMCs or a T cell subset sorted from them (not recorded which). CDR3 nucleotides: TGTGCCAGCAGTTTAGCGGCCGGCGATGAGCAGTTCTTC. Encoded protein: CASSLAAGDEQFF.